Listed here are 16 T cell receptor beta chains from one sample, sequenced in a study of graft-versus-host responses after intestinal transplantation. Antigen specificity for these receptors is unknown. TCRdb's table, derived via immunoSEQ multiplex PCR, lists solely in-frame clones and lacks some. Of about 100,000 clones in the sample, roughly 90% were seen once. Here the sequenced sample was unstimulated CD4+ T cells sorted from spleen or lymph node cells, taken before transplant. These receptors came from a human donor who was the organ donor for an intestinal transplant.

The rearrangement links TRBV2 to TRBJ2-7, with 7 bases lining up with TRBD1. The CDR3 consists of 14 residues. V lost 6 bases and J lost 0; bases outside the gene matches: 5. Germline V gene lookup returns CDR1 SNHLY and CDR2 FYNNEI. The CDR3 is CASRGRGHSYEQYF. The CDR3 DNA follows: TGTGCCAGCAGGGGTAGGGGGCACTCCTACGAGCAGTACTTC.

The rearrangement joins TRBV5-4 to TRBJ1-1, with a weak D call TRBD1 (5 bases). Looked up from germline, CDR1 is SGHNT and CDR2 is YYREEE (reference sequence). This CDR3 is built from 15 residues. The germline V and J ends were trimmed by 0 bases and 1 base, with 10 bases remaining between them. This CDR3 reads CASSLGGVGNTEAFF. The CDR3, as DNA: TGTGCCAGCAGCTTGGGAGGGGTGGGGAACACTGAAGCTTTCTTT.

V gene TRBV28 combines with J gene TRBJ1-3; a weak D match, TRBD1 (5 bases). This CDR3 region has 18 residues. The V and J ends lost 6 bases and 0 bases respectively, with 21 bases between them. Germline lookup yields CDR1 MDHEN and CDR2 SYDVKM. The CDR3 sequence is CASSPPEWGVHSGNTIYF. Written as DNA, the CDR3 is TGTGCCAGCAGCCCTCCGGAGTGGGGGGTCCACTCTGGAAACACCATATATTTT.

This sequence joins TRBV2 and TRBJ1-2; the match to TRBD1 covers 7 bases. The CDR3 length is 16 residues. The junction had 15 bases not matched to a gene; V was cut back by 7 bases and J by 4 bases. Looked up from germline, CDR1 is SNHLY and CDR2 is FYNNEI. CDR3 protein: CASKPTTGVVGYGYTF. Here the CDR3 DNA reads TGTGCCAGCAAACCTACTACAGGGGTTGTAGGCTATGGCTACACCTTC.

The CDR3 loop reads CASSSMGLAGGNEQFF. The CDR3 DNA reads as TGTGCCAGCAGCTCTATGGGACTAGCGGGGGGGAATGAGCAGTTCTTC. The V call is TRBV7-2, the J call TRBJ2-1; 16 bases match TRBD2. The CDR3 contains 16 residues. Germline values: CDR1 SGHTA, CDR2 FQGNSA. Trimming cost V 4 bases and J 7 bases; bases outside gene matches: 4.

J is TRBJ1-5 and V is TRBV10-3, with D possibly matching TRBD1 (5 bases). Germline lookup yields CDR1 ENHRY and CDR2 SYGVKD. V was trimmed by 2 bases and J by 1 base, leaving 6 bases between them. The length of the CDR3 is 14 residues. CDR3 nucleotide sequence: TGTGCCATCAGTGAGAAGGGGAGCAATCAGCCCCAGCATTTT. Protein sequence: CAISEKGSNQPQHF.

V usage is TRBV29-1 and J usage is TRBJ1-2; 8 bases fit TRBD1. The V segment lost 6 bases and the J segment 0 bases; nucleotides outside the gene matches: 6. Germline-derived CDR1 and CDR2 are SQVTM and ANQGSEA. This CDR3 has 14 residues. CDR3 sequence (DNA): TGCAGCGTGGATCCAGGGGGCGCTAACTATGGCTACACCTTC. It codes for CSVDPGGANYGYTF.

A word on this clone: Given the absence of the conserved phenylalanine or tryptophan at the CDR3 end, a read error is likely. The chain combines TRBV10-3 with TRBJ1-2; no clear D gene. V was shortened by 0 bases and J by 6 bases, with 11 bases between the two germline ends. The germline gives CDR1 ENHRY, CDR2 SYGVKD. This CDR3 has 14 amino acids. DNA of the CDR3: TGTGCCATCAGTGAGTCAGAGGGTAGCGATGGCTACACCCTC. Translating gives CAISESEGSDGYTL.

The J gene is TRBJ1-4, the V gene TRBV30, with D uncertain. CDR3 length: 14 amino acids. CDR1 is GTSNPN and CDR2 is SVGIG in the germline V gene (reference sequence). Trimming stripped 4 bases from V and 0 bases from J, with 9 bases between. Here the CDR3 DNA reads TGTGCCTGGAACCTCAGAGCAACTAATGAAAAACTGTTTTTT. This encodes CAWNLRATNEKLFF.

This chain connects TRBV30 to TRBJ2-5; D gene ambiguous. V lost 1 base to trimming and J lost 5 bases, with 5 bases between them. Germline loops: CDR1 GTSNPN, CDR2 SVGIG (reference sequence). The CDR3 has 11 residues. The CDR3 region has the DNA TGTGCCTGGAGTGCCGAGGAGACCCAGTACTTC. It translates to CAWSAEETQYF.

V and J are TRBV19 and TRBJ1-3; 10 nucleotides agree with TRBD1. The germline V gene encodes CDR1 LNHDA and CDR2 SQIVND (reference sequence). This CDR3 contains 15 residues. Trimming removed 7 bases from V and 0 bases from J; junction bases left unmatched: 3. CDR3 residues: CASTGQGFSGNTIYF. Written as DNA, the CDR3 is TGTGCCAGTACGGGACAGGGGTTCTCTGGAAACACCATATATTTT.

The chain recombines TRBV6-5 with TRBJ1-6, with 9 bases matching TRBD1. Germline loops: CDR1 MNHEY, CDR2 SVGAGI. The CDR3 covers 13 residues. Germline trimming cut 7 bases from V and 10 bases from J; bases unmatched to any gene: 5. The CDR3, as DNA: TGTGCCAGCACACAGGGGGCGGGATCACCCCTCCACTTT. Protein: CASTQGAGSPLHF.

This chain connects TRBV30 to TRBJ1-4; unclear D gene. This CDR3 is 13 amino acids long. Germline-derived CDR1 and CDR2 are GTSNPN and SVGIG (reference sequence). V lost 0 bases and J lost 8, with 10 bases in between. The CDR3 DNA reads TGTGCCTGGAGTGTACGGCAGGCGGAAAAACTGTTTTTT. It encodes CAWSVRQAEKLFF.

The rearrangement links TRBV9 to TRBJ2-3; TRBD1 is a possible D gene (6 bases). Germline V gene data show CDR1 as SGDLS and CDR2 as YYNGEE. This CDR3 has 16 residues. Trimming stripped 4 bases from V and 4 bases from J, with 19 bases between. The CDR3 protein is CASSPGAGEGADTQYF. As DNA, the CDR3 is TGTGCCAGCAGCCCAGGTGCGGGTGAGGGGGCAGATACGCAGTATTTT.

The V and J genes are TRBV7-8 and TRBJ2-5, with a possible D match to TRBD1 (6 bases). The V end lost 1 base, the J end lost 0 bases, and 9 bases lay between the germline ends. The CDR3 contains 15 residues. In germline, CDR1 is SGHVS, CDR2 FQNEAQ. CDR3 protein: CASSLDRGNQETQYF. The CDR3 DNA is TGTGCCAGCAGCTTAGATAGGGGGAACCAAGAGACCCAGTACTTC.

The rearrangement links TRBV18 to TRBJ1-2; D unresolved. The CDR3 spans 16 residues. Trimming shortened V by 3 bases and J by 2 bases, and 16 bases separated the two germline ends. Germline V gene lookup returns CDR1 KGHSH and CDR2 LQKENI. The CDR3 coding sequence is TGTGCCAGCTCACCCTCGGCTGCCCCGGGGAACTATGGCTACACCTTC. As protein: CASSPSAAPGNYGYTF.